This TCR beta chain was recovered during a study of graft-versus-host responses after intestinal transplantation. General study points: Marrow from the recipient contained GvH clones, some of which had appeared first in ileum or blood.

About this clone itself: Its antigen is still unknown.

This CDR3 is built from 16 residues. V dropped 1 base and J dropped 6 bases, with 16 bases sitting between them. CDR1 and CDR2 (germline): SGHDT, YYEEEE. The data were produced by immunoSEQ multiplex PCR, yet TCRdb's version contains in-frame clones alone and is incomplete. The table shows about 97,000 clones, with about nine tenths occurring only once. The material was unstimulated CD4+ T cells sorted from spleen or lymph node cells, obtained before transplant. This sequence was found in a human donor who was the organ donor for an intestinal transplant. The genes are TRBV5-6 and TRBJ2-2; TRBD1 is a possible D gene (5 bases). Written as DNA, the CDR3 is TGTGCCAGCAGCTTGCGGTTTCTAGGGGTCCCCGGGGAGCTGTTTTTT. Encoded protein: CASSLRFLGVPGELFF.